A selection of T cell receptor beta chains follows, all from one sample in a study of read filtering for tumor transcriptome and immune sequencing. MiXCR, run by TCRdb on the reads, gives a single entry per CDR3 protein. In the table there are 65,000 or so distinct CDR3 sequences, roughly 19% of which are singletons. Sample: a population of CD138-negative cells sorted from bone marrow. These receptors came from a donor at least 40 years old with multiple myeloma. CDR3s include the opening cysteine and the closing phenylalanine or tryptophan. The order of the fields is D gene, J gene, clone size, V gene, CDR3 protein, CDR3 DNA. A D gene is named only where the DNA matches it firmly. Size values are once, few and many counts, or a class for expanded clones, and some rows have none.

TRBD2,TRBJ2-2,many,TRBV6-1,CASSEAGLAGVTGELFF,TGTGCCAGCAGTGAAGCGGGACTAGCGGGAGTCACCGGGGAGCTGTTTTTT
NA,TRBJ2-3,many,TRBV20-1,CSAKGLRTDTQYF,TGCAGTGCTAAGGGGCTCCGCACAGATACGCAGTATTTT
TRBD1,TRBJ2-7,medium-sized,TRBV29-1,CSVATGGTVYEQYF,TGCAGCGTTGCCACAGGGGGCACGGTATACGAGCAGTACTTC
NA,TRBJ1-2,few,TRBV6-2/TRBV6-3,CASSLTGRYYGYTF,TGTGCCAGCAGCCTCACAGGGAGATACTATGGCTACACCTTC
NA,TRBJ1-2,many,TRBV24-1,CATSDAGGMDGYTF,TGTGCCACCAGTGATGCGGGCGGTATGGATGGCTACACCTTC
NA,TRBJ1-5,many,TRBV6-2/TRBV6-3,CASSYSPDQPQHF,TGTGCCAGCAGTTACTCTCCCGATCAGCCCCAGCATTTT
NA,TRBJ2-2,many,TRBV7-8,CASSRLGSLGTGELFF,TGTGCCAGCAGCCGACTTGGGTCCCTGGGCACCGGGGAGCTGTTTTTT
TRBD1,TRBJ1-3,NA,TRBV4-1,CASSQKGSDRGFTGNTIYF,TGCGCCAGCAGCCAAAAGGGATCGGACAGGGGCTTCACTGGAAACACCATATATTTT
NA,TRBJ1-3,NA,TRBV6-6,CAGFKAGARGSGITIYF,TGTGCCGGCTTTAAGGCGGGGGCCAGGGGATCGGGAATCACCATATATTTT
NA,TRBJ1-1,many,TRBV4-1,CASSQEGTTEAFF,TGCGCCAGCAGCCAAGAGGGGACGACTGAAGCTTTCTTT
NA,TRBJ2-7,many,TRBV4-1,CASSQERGSYEQYF,TGCGCCAGCAGCCAAGAGCGGGGATCCTACGAGCAGTACTTC
TRBD2,TRBJ2-5,many,TRBV7-2,CASRTSGGRGQETQYF,TGTGCCAGCAGGACTAGCGGGGGGCGGGGGCAAGAGACCCAGTACTTC
NA,TRBJ2-3,NA,TRBV20-1,CSASGARETDTQYF,TGCAGTGCTAGCGGAGCGAGAGAGACAGATACGCAGTATTTT
TRBD2,TRBJ2-7,many,TRBV30,CAWSVRGGEQYF,TGTGCCTGGAGTGTACGCGGGGGCGAGCAGTACTTC
TRBD1,TRBJ1-1,many,TRBV4-1,CASSQEVRTGGTMNTEAFF,TGCGCCAGCAGCCAAGAAGTGCGGACAGGGGGCACCATGAACACTGAAGCTTTCTTT
NA,TRBJ2-1,many,TRBV5-1,CASSLPANEQFF,TGCGCCAGCAGCTTGCCAGCCAATGAGCAGTTCTTC
NA,TRBJ1-1,many,TRBV4-1,CASSQDVDTEAFF,TGCGCCAGCAGCCAAGATGTAGACACTGAAGCTTTCTTT
TRBD2,TRBJ2-7,many,TRBV29-1,CSVVVAGVYEQYF,TGCAGCGTTGTAGTAGCGGGAGTCTACGAGCAGTACTTC
NA,TRBJ1-5,NA,TRBV30,CAWSKGEVGQPQHF,TGTGCCTGGAGTAAGGGGGAGGTGGGTCAGCCCCAGCATTTT
NA,TRBJ2-1,medium-sized,TRBV21-1,CASSKYIQGAKNSEQFF,TGTGCCAGCAGCAAATACATACAGGGGGCGAAGAATAGTGAGCAGTTCTTC
TRBD2,TRBJ2-1,medium-sized,TRBV28,CASSLTSGHYNEQFF,TGTGCCAGCAGCCTTACTAGCGGCCACTACAATGAGCAGTTCTTC
TRBD2,TRBJ2-1,many,TRBV10-3,CATREGLDTYNEQFF,TGTGCCACCAGGGAGGGACTTGACACCTACAATGAGCAGTTCTTC
NA,TRBJ2-3,many,TRBV7-3,CASSLTPPGTRTDTQYF,TGTGCCAGCAGCTTAACGCCCCCCGGGACCCGCACAGATACGCAGTATTTT
TRBD2,TRBJ2-5,many,TRBV7-6,CASSYGTSSPQETQYF,TGTGCCAGCAGCTACGGGACTAGTTCCCCGCAAGAGACCCAGTACTTC
NA,TRBJ2-7,many,TRBV5-6,CASSFDRLEYF,TGTGCCAGCAGCTTTGACCGCCTTGAGTACTTC
NA,TRBJ1-1,NA,TRBV20-1,CSALGQGMNTEAFF,TGCAGTGCCCTAGGGCAGGGGATGAACACTGAAGCTTTCTTT
NA,TRBJ2-1,few,TRBV24-1,CASIDPYSDEQFF,TGTGCCTCCATTGACCCCTATTCCGATGAACAGTTCTTC
NA,TRBJ2-1,few,TRBV21-1,CASSKDPPQVKSYNEQFF,TGTGCCAGCAGCAAAGACCCCCCCCAGGTCAAATCCTACAATGAGCAGTTCTTC
NA,TRBJ2-1,many,TRBV20-1,CSARGDTGSSYNEQFF,TGCAGTGCTAGAGGTGATACAGGGAGCTCCTACAATGAGCAGTTCTTC
NA,TRBJ2-5,NA,TRBV7-9,CASRLGARETQYF,TGTGCCAGCAGACTAGGGGCGCGGGAGACCCAGTACTTC
TRBD2,TRBJ2-1,NA,TRBV4-1,CTSGALLIPDEQFF,TGCACCAGCGGGGCCCTATTAATCCCTGATGAGCAGTTCTTC
NA,TRBJ1-1,many,TRBV20-1,CSARHPEAFF,TGCAGTGCTAGACATCCTGAAGCTTTCTTT
TRBD2,TRBJ2-3,many,TRBV5-1,CASSLGLHTSGRADTQYF,TGCGCCAGCAGCTTGGGGCTGCATACTAGCGGGAGGGCCGATACGCAGTATTTT
TRBD2,TRBJ2-4,many,TRBV10-2,CASSEPTSGSGARNIQYF,TGCGCCAGCAGTGAGCCTACTAGCGGGAGCGGTGCCCGAAACATTCAGTACTTC
TRBD1,TRBJ1-4,many,TRBV7-6,CASSLGTWTGQKEKLFF,TGTGCCAGCAGCTTAGGAACTTGGACAGGGCAGAAGGAAAAACTGTTTTTT
TRBD1,TRBJ1-1,few,TRBV20-1,CSAQRAGGDTEAFF,TGCAGTGCTCAGCGAGCAGGGGGAGATACTGAAGCTTTCTTT
NA,TRBJ2-3,many,TRBV5-1,CASSPGRGTDTQYF,TGCGCCAGCAGCCCAGGAAGGGGTACAGATACGCAGTATTTT
TRBD2,TRBJ2-1,NA,TRBV27,CASSSSGSLYNEQFF,TGTGCCAGCAGTTCTAGCGGGAGCCTATACAATGAGCAGTTCTTC
TRBD2,TRBJ2-7,many,TRBV6-2/TRBV6-3,CASSFSFGGDPYEQYF,TGTGCCAGCAGTTTCTCTTTCGGGGGGGACCCCTACGAGCAGTACTTC
TRBD1,TRBJ1-3,few,TRBV5-1,CASSFEPQGTSGNTIYF,TGCGCCAGCAGCTTCGAACCACAGGGGACCTCTGGAAACACCATATATTTT
TRBD1,TRBJ1-1,many,TRBV6-5,CASSPGTGRGATEAFF,TGTGCCAGCAGCCCCGGGACAGGGCGAGGGGCCACTGAAGCTTTCTTT
TRBD2,TRBJ2-3,many,TRBV20-1,CSAPEGTSGTDTQYF,TGCAGTGCTCCCGAAGGGACTAGCGGTACAGATACGCAGTATTTT
NA,TRBJ1-4,many,TRBV29-1,CSVQGRLNEKLFF,TGCAGCGTTCAGGGGCGCCTTAATGAAAAACTGTTTTTT
NA,TRBJ2-4,many,TRBV5-1,CASSLGVAVANIQYF,TGCGCCAGCAGCTTGGGGGTTGCGGTGGCAAACATTCAGTACTTC
NA,TRBJ2-3,NA,TRBV15,CATRGTASTDTQYF,TGTGCCACCAGGGGCACCGCTAGCACAGATACGCAGTATTTT
TRBD2,TRBJ2-5,NA,TRBV3-1,CANKLAGGSDEETHYF,TGTGCCAATAAACTAGCGGGAGGATCAGACGAAGAGACCCACTACTTC
NA,TRBJ2-1,many,TRBV5-1,CASSLTLYRQSSYNEQFF,TGCGCCAGCAGCCTTACACTCTACCGGCAGAGCTCCTACAATGAGCAGTTCTTC
NA,TRBJ2-3,NA,TRBV20-1,CSVEDDSSADTQYF,TGCAGTGTAGAGGATGATTCCTCCGCAGATACGCAGTATTTT
NA,TRBJ2-5,NA,TRBV6-6,CASRDQQVLQETQYF,TGTGCCAGCAGGGATCAACAGGTTCTCCAAGAGACCCAGTACTTC
NA,TRBJ2-1,medium-sized,TRBV29-1,CSVKSSYNEQFF,TGCAGCGTAAAGAGCTCCTACAATGAGCAGTTCTTC
NA,TRBJ1-1,many,TRBV29-1,CSAGGLRTETEAFF,TGCAGCGCTGGCGGGTTGCGGACCGAAACTGAAGCTTTCTTT
NA,TRBJ2-7,many,TRBV28,CASSLGVYEQYF,TGTGCCAGCAGTTTGGGAGTCTACGAGCAGTACTTC
NA,TRBJ2-2,many,TRBV28,CASSRRGYTGELFF,TGTGCCAGCAGTCGCAGGGGTTACACCGGGGAGCTGTTTTTT